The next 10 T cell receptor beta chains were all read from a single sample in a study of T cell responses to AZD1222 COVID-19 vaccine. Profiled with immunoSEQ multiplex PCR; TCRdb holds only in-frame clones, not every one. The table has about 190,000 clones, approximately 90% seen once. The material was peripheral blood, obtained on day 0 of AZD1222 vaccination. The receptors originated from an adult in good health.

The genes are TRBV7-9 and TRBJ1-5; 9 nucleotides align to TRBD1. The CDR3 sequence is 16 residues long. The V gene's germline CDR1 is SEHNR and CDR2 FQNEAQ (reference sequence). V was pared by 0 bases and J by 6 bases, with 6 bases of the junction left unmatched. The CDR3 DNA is TGTGCCAGCAGCTTAGCGCTACAGGGGGCGACTCAGCCCCAGCATTTT. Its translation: CASSLALQGATQPQHF.

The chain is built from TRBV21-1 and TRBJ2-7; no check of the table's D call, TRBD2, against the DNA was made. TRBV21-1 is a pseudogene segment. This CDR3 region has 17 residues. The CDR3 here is CASSKALAGDLSYEQYV. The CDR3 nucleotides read TGTGCCAGCAGCAAAGCCCTAGCGGGGGACCTCTCCTACGAGCAGTACGTC.

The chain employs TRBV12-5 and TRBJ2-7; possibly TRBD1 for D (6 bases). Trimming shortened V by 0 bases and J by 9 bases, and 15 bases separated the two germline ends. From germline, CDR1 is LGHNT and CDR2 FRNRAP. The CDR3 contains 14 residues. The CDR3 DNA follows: TGTGCTAGTGGTTTGGTAGGACGCAGGGGCGGGCAGTACTTC. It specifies CASGLVGRRGGQYF.

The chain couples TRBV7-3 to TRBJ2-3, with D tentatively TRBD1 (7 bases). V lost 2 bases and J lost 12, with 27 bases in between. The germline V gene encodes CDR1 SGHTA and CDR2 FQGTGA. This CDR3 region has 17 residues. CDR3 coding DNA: TGTGCCAGCAGCTTAGACAGGCCAGGATTTGCGGGACAGTTTCAGTATTTT. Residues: CASSLDRPGFAGQFQYF.

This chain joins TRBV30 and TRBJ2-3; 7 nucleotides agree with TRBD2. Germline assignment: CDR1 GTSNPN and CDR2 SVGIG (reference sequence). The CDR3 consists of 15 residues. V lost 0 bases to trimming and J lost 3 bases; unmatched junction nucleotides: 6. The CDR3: CAWSVTSGVTDTQYF. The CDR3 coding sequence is TGTGCCTGGAGTGTAACAAGCGGGGTAACAGATACGCAGTATTTT.

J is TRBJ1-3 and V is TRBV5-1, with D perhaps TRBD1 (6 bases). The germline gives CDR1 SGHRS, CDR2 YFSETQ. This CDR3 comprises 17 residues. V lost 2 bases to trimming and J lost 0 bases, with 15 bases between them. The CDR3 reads CASSFTGTGLSGNTIYF. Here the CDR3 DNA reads TGCGCCAGCAGCTTTACAGGGACGGGCCTCTCTGGAAACACCATATATTTT.

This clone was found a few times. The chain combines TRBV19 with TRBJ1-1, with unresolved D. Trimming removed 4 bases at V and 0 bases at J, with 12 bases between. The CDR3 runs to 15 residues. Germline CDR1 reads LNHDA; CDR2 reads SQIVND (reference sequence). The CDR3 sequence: CASSTRSYMNTEAFF. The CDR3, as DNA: TGTGCCAGTAGTACCCGTTCGTACATGAACACTGAAGCTTTCTTT.

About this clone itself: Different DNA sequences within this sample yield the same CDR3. The CDR3 nucleotides are TGTGCCATCAGCGGGACAAATAGCAATCAGCCCCAGCATTTT. This sequence encodes CAISGTNSNQPQHF. The V and J genes are TRBV10-3 and TRBJ1-5, with a tentative D call TRBD1 (6 bases). V lost 6 bases, J lost 0 bases, and 9 bases lay in between. The CDR3 consists of 14 residues. Germline CDR1 reads ENHRY; CDR2 reads SYGVKD.

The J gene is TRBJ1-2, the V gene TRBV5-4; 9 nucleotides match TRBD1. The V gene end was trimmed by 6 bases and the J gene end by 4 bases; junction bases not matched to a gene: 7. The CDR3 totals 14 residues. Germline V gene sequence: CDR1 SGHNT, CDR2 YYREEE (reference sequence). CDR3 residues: CASTFPGQGYGYTF. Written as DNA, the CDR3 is TGTGCCAGCACCTTCCCGGGACAGGGCTATGGCTACACCTTC.

The CDR3 coding sequence is TGTGCCAGCTCACCACAGGGGAACTACGAGCAGTACTTC. Translating it yields CASSPQGNYEQYF. The chain has TRBV18 and TRBJ2-7; a possible D gene is TRBD1 (5 bases). This CDR3 spans 13 amino acids. V was shortened by 1 base and J by 3 bases, with 7 bases between the two germline ends. Germline V gives CDR1 KGHSH, CDR2 LQKENI.